The 29 T cell receptor beta chains given below trace back to one sample, sequenced in a study of blood T cell repertoires in COVID-19. Repertoires were generated with immunoSEQ multiplex PCR, while TCRdb's copy carries only in-frame clones and drops some. The profile shows over 150,000 clones, around 85% of them singletons. Sequenced sample: peripheral blood. The receptor source for this set is a man aged 50 to 59 with active or convalescent COVID-19.

The gene calls are TRBV10-2 and TRBJ1-5; perhaps TRBD1 as D (5 bases). Germline CDR1 WSHSY, CDR2 SAAADI. The CDR3 loop spans 14 amino acids. With 6 bases removed from V and 0 bases from J, the gap between germline ends came to 9 bases. The CDR3 nucleotides are TGCGCCAGCAGCGAACAGGATAGCAATCAGCCCCAGCATTTT. As protein: CASSEQDSNQPQHF.

The V gene is TRBV28, the J gene TRBJ1-5; 8 bases are shared with TRBD1. The germline V gene encodes CDR1 MDHEN and CDR2 SYDVKM. With 7 bases clipped from V and 4 bases from J, the junction kept 9 bases outside the gene matches. CDR3 length: 15 amino acids. The CDR3 is CASTPDREINQPQHF. For the CDR3, the DNA is TGTGCCAGCACCCCGGACAGGGAGATAAATCAGCCCCAGCATTTT.

The chain links TRBV5-1 to TRBJ2-2, with D tentatively TRBD1 (6 bases). The germline V and J ends were trimmed by 4 bases and 6 bases, with 10 bases remaining between them. Germline V CDR1 and CDR2: SGHRS, YFSETQ. This CDR3 is built from 13 residues. CDR3 protein: CASSEEGAGELFF. The CDR3 nucleotides read TGCGCCAGCAGCGAAGAGGGGGCCGGGGAGCTGTTTTTT.

This clone occurred a few times. This chain joins TRBV7-6 and TRBJ2-7; maybe TRBD1 (6 bases). This CDR3 has 14 residues. The V end was cut by 0 bases, the J end by 3 bases, with 9 bases between. Germline V gene lookup returns CDR1 SGHVS and CDR2 FNYEAQ. CDR3 sequence: CASSLAGADYEQYF. CDR3 nucleotides: TGTGCCAGCAGCTTAGCGGGGGCAGACTACGAGCAGTACTTC.

The count of this clone is one. At one boundary the junction diverges from the germline segment, which might be a read error. The rearrangement links TRBV6-7 to TRBJ1-2; tentatively, D is TRBD1 (6 bases). TRBV6-7 is recorded as an ORF, its role being uncertain. The CDR3 loop spans 11 amino acids. The CDR3 loop is CASSPGQSSPF. CDR3 nucleotide sequence: TGTGCCAGCAGCCCTGGACAGTCGTCTCCCTTC.

This chain uses TRBV9 with TRBJ2-7, with D tentatively TRBD1 (6 bases). V lost 0 bases to trimming and J lost 0 bases, with 10 bases between them. The CDR3 has 15 residues. Germline V CDR1 and CDR2: SGDLS, YYNGEE. The CDR3 DNA is TGTGCCAGCAGCGTAGCGAGGGACAACTCCTACGAGCAGTACTTC. Translation: CASSVARDNSYEQYF.

V gene TRBV7-9 combines with J gene TRBJ1-6; 9 bases line up with TRBD1. CDR1 and CDR2 (germline): SEHNR, FQNEAQ (reference sequence). The CDR3 totals 16 residues. V lost 3 bases, J lost 7 bases, and 7 bases stayed unmatched. The DNA for the CDR3 is TGTGCCAGCAGCTTGATGGGGACAGGGCCGAATTCACCCCTCCACTTT. This gives the protein CASSLMGTGPNSPLHF.

Only one count was recorded for this clone. V is TRBV28 and J is TRBJ1-1, with a weak D call TRBD1 (5 bases). Looked up from germline, CDR1 is MDHEN and CDR2 is SYDVKM. CDR3 length equals 14 residues. V was clipped by 3 bases and J by 0 bases, with 8 bases between them. CDR3 sequence (DNA): TGTGCCAGCAGTTTTGGGGGGTTGAACACTGAAGCTTTCTTT. This gives the protein CASSFGGLNTEAFF.

This clone was observed once. The rearrangement links TRBV28 to TRBJ2-7; a possible D gene is TRBD1 (6 bases). CDR3 size: 12 residues. The V gene's germline CDR1 is MDHEN and CDR2 SYDVKM. The V gene lost 6 bases and the J gene lost 3 bases, with 9 bases spanning the gap. Here the CDR3 DNA reads TGTGCCAGCAGCATGACAGGCTACGAGCAGTACTTC. Its protein is CASSMTGYEQYF.

V is TRBV3-1 (or the pseudogene TRBV3-2) and J is TRBJ2-3; 8 bases align to TRBD2. The CDR3 covers 14 residues. The J segment lost 3 bases and the V segment lost 1 base, leaving 0 bases of the junction unmatched. Germline V gene sequence: CDR1 LGHDT, CDR2 YNNKEL (reference sequence). The CDR3 reads CASSQGGGTDTQYF. CDR3 DNA sequence: TGTGCCAGCAGCCAAGGCGGGGGGACAGATACGCAGTATTTT.

The chain joins TRBV7-9 to TRBJ2-3, with 7 positions matching TRBD1. The CDR3 totals 14 residues. The ends lost 5 bases at V and 2 bases at J; junction bases unmatched: 4. CDR1 SEHNR and CDR2 FQNEAQ come from the germline V gene (reference sequence). CDR3 amino acids: CASSRDSSTDTQYF. The CDR3 DNA sequence: TGTGCCAGCAGCCGGGACAGTTCCACAGATACGCAGTATTTT.

V gene TRBV4-1 combines with J gene TRBJ2-3, with D tentatively TRBD2 (5 bases). Trimming took off 2 bases at V and 4 bases at J, with 13 bases between the two ends. The V gene's germline CDR1 is MGHRA and CDR2 YSYEKL. The CDR3 loop spans 15 amino acids. CDR3 in DNA: TGCGCCAGCAGCCAAAAAGCGGCTGGGGCAGATACGCAGTATTTT. It specifies CASSQKAAGADTQYF.

The V and J genes are TRBV7-3 and TRBJ2-3; the D gene is possibly TRBD1 (6 bases). The CDR3 spans 13 residues. Germline lookup yields CDR1 SGHTA and CDR2 FQGTGA. V lost 6 bases and J lost 0, with 7 bases in between. The CDR3 sequence is CASSQGSTDTQYF. The CDR3 DNA reads as TGTGCCAGCAGTCAGGGGAGCACAGATACGCAGTATTTT.

The chain carries TRBV6-6 and TRBJ2-7; 11 bases fit TRBD1. Germline V CDR1 and CDR2: MNHNY, SVGAGI (reference sequence). The CDR3 runs to 13 residues. Trimming removed 6 bases from V and 9 bases from J; junction bases left unmatched: 7. The CDR3 sequence is CASRTGTGGLQYF. In DNA, the CDR3 is TGTGCCAGCAGAACCGGGACAGGGGGGTTGCAGTACTTC.

The chain employs TRBV9 and TRBJ2-7, with 13 bases lining up with TRBD2. The CDR3 extends over 15 amino acids. Germline loops: CDR1 SGDLS, CDR2 YYNGEE. J lost 6 bases, V lost 4 bases, and 7 bases had no gene match. CDR3 in DNA: TGTGCCAGCAGCCCAGGGACTAGCGGGGCCCTCGAGCAGTACTTC. Translation: CASSPGTSGALEQYF. Together with reference TRBV9 and TRBJ2-7, the CDR3 gives the full variable domain: DSGVTQTPKHLITATGQRVTLRCSPRSGDLSVYWYQQSLDQGLQFLIQYYNGEERAKGNILERFSAQQFPDLHSELNLSSLELGDSALYFCASSPGTSGALEQYFGPGTRLTVT.

V gene TRBV7-9 combines with J gene TRBJ2-3, with TRBD1 matching 10 bases. Germline CDR1 SEHNR, CDR2 FQNEAQ (reference sequence). The CDR3 has 15 residues. Trimming cost V 3 bases and J 2 bases; bases outside gene matches: 2. The CDR3 bases are TGTGCCAGCAGCTTCGGGACAGGGGACACAGATACGCAGTATTTT. It specifies CASSFGTGDTDTQYF.

This chain joins TRBV19 and TRBJ1-2; 10 bases fit TRBD1. Per the germline V gene, CDR1 is LNHDA and CDR2 is SQIVND (reference sequence). The CDR3 spans 16 residues. V gave up 6 bases and J gave up 7 bases; unmatched junction bases: 14. The CDR3 DNA follows: TGTGCCAGTAGCACCCTACCGGGACAGGGGAGCAGTGGCTACACCTTC. Translated, it gives CASSTLPGQGSSGYTF.

This rearrangement joins TRBV6-5 to TRBJ1-2; maybe TRBD1 (5 bases). V shed 8 bases and J shed 7 bases, with 23 bases lying between them. The CDR3 is made up of 15 amino acids. Germline CDR1 reads MNHEY; CDR2 reads SVGAGI. This CDR3 is CASAGERPGIIGYTF. CDR3 sequence (DNA): TGTGCCAGCGCGGGGGAGAGACCAGGAATTATTGGCTACACCTTC.

The chain links TRBV5-1 to TRBJ1-1, with D perhaps matching TRBD1 (5 bases). Germline assignment: CDR1 SGHRS and CDR2 YFSETQ. CDR3 length equals 14 residues. V was cut by 2 bases and J by 0 bases, with 8 bases left in between. The DNA of the CDR3 is TGCGCCAGCAGCTTAGGGGTTCTGAACACTGAAGCTTTCTTT. Encoded protein: CASSLGVLNTEAFF.

The gene calls are TRBV6-5 and TRBJ1-2; 12 bases are a match to TRBD1. CDR1 is MNHEY, CDR2 SVGAGI, per germline. Trimming took 0 bases from V and 8 from J; bases not matched to a gene: 4. The CDR3 is made up of 15 amino acids. This CDR3 reads CASSYSGTGGLGYTF. The CDR3 DNA follows: TGTGCCAGCAGTTACTCAGGGACAGGGGGCTTGGGCTACACCTTC.

V usage is TRBV14 and J usage is TRBJ2-5; tentatively, D is TRBD1 (5 bases). V lost 0 bases to trimming and J lost 5 bases, with 16 bases between them. The CDR3 sequence is 16 residues long. Germline V gives CDR1 SGHDN, CDR2 FVKESK. The CDR3 nucleotides read TGTGCCAGCAGCCAAGAAGGGCAGGGTTTTGGGGAGACCCAGTACTTC. Its protein product is CASSQEGQGFGETQYF.

The rearrangement links TRBV29-1 to TRBJ2-3; 7 bases line up with TRBD2. Germline V CDR1 and CDR2: SQVTM, ANQGSEA. V was pared by 4 bases and J by 3 bases, with 7 bases of the junction left unmatched. This CDR3 contains 14 residues. CDR3 sequence: CSVGVTGGTDTQYF. CDR3 nucleotides: TGCAGCGTTGGGGTCACCGGGGGGACAGATACGCAGTATTTT.

This clone was seen just once. The chain joins TRBV5-1 to TRBJ1-2, with D uncertain. The CDR3 contains 13 residues. The germline gives CDR1 SGHRS, CDR2 YFSETQ. Between the trimmed V and J ends, which lost 0 bases and 5 bases, there was a span of 8 bases. The CDR3 nucleotides are TGCGCCAGCAGCTTGGTGTCGGAGTATGGCTACACCTTC. It is translated as CASSLVSEYGYTF.

The chain has TRBV7-5 and TRBJ2-5; the table's D gene call, TRBD2, was not cross checked with the DNA. TRBV7-5 is described as a pseudogene. The CDR3 length is 19 residues. CDR3 amino acids: CVRSLGSSGRPRSQETQYF. DNA for the CDR3: TGTGTCAGAAGCTTAGGGTCTAGCGGGAGGCCTCGGAGCCAAGAGACCCAGTACTTC.

The CDR3 DNA is TGCAGTGCTAGTGGAGGGCCCCAAGAGACCCAGTACTTC. Translated: CSASGGPQETQYF. The chain uses TRBV20-1 and TRBJ2-5; tentatively, D is TRBD2 (6 bases). Germline CDR1 and CDR2: DFQATT and SNEGSKA (reference sequence). The length of the CDR3 is 13 residues. V was trimmed by 3 bases and J by 1 base, leaving 9 bases between them.

The sample holds one count of this clone. The chain is built from TRBV7-3 and TRBJ2-2, with D perhaps matching TRBD1 (6 bases). The germline V gene has CDR1 SGHTA and CDR2 FQGTGA. V dropped 3 bases and J dropped 1 base, with 9 bases sitting between them. The CDR3 contains 15 residues. CDR3 region: CASSLGTLNTGELFF. The DNA for the CDR3 is TGTGCCAGCAGCTTGGGGACATTGAACACCGGGGAGCTGTTTTTT.

The gene calls are TRBV28 and TRBJ1-1; TRBD1 might be the D (6 bases). This CDR3 has 16 amino acids. In germline, CDR1 is MDHEN, CDR2 SYDVKM. Trimming removed 7 bases from V and 1 base from J, with 19 bases in between. CDR3 DNA sequence: TGTGCCAGCAAACCGGGAGGTTGGGGGCGGAACACTGAAGCTTTCTTT. This sequence encodes CASKPGGWGRNTEAFF.

The chain carries TRBV6-6 and TRBJ1-1; D is unresolved. The CDR3 is 13 residues long. Trimming stripped 9 bases from V and 2 bases from J, with 13 bases between. From germline, CDR1 is MNHNY and CDR2 SVGAGI (reference sequence). Here the CDR3 DNA reads TGTGCCAGTCTGACCGGGATAAACACTGAAGCTTTCTTT. This gives the protein CASLTGINTEAFF.

The genes are TRBV15 and TRBJ2-1; TRBD1 matches 8 bases. The CDR3 has 15 residues. Germline V lookup: CDR1 LNHNV, CDR2 YYDKDF (reference sequence). V was pared by 2 bases and J by 5 bases, with 5 bases of the junction left unmatched. The chain's CDR3 is CATSRLIQGDNEQFF. CDR3 sequence (DNA): TGTGCCACCAGCAGATTAATACAGGGGGACAATGAGCAGTTCTTC.